The 32 T cell receptor beta chains given below trace back to one sample, sequenced in a study of T cell responses to AZD1222 COVID-19 vaccine. The table came from immunoSEQ multiplex PCR; TCRdb's copy has only in-frame clones and leaves some out. The sample carries approximately 110,000 clones, 80% to 90% recorded once. This material consisted of peripheral blood, taken on day 0 of AZD1222 vaccination. The receptors here all came from an adult in good health.

The chain is built from TRBV5-1 and TRBJ2-2; possible D gene TRBD1, 6 bases. This CDR3 contains 16 residues. The germline V gene encodes CDR1 SGHRS and CDR2 YFSETQ. Trimming pared 1 base from V and 2 bases from J, leaving 12 bases between. The CDR3 protein is CASSLRPGDNTGELFF. CDR3 nucleotides: TGCGCCAGCAGCTTGAGGCCAGGGGATAACACCGGGGAGCTGTTTTTT.

This clone was recorded once. The chain employs TRBV2 and TRBJ2-5; D is undetermined. The germline V gene has CDR1 SNHLY and CDR2 FYNNEI. This CDR3 is 13 amino acids long. Trimming removed 5 bases at V and 0 bases at J, with 7 bases between. The CDR3 protein is CASSWADQETQYF. In DNA form, the CDR3 reads TGTGCCAGCAGTTGGGCAGACCAAGAGACCCAGTACTTC.

The rearrangement links TRBV29-1 to TRBJ2-2, with D possibly being TRBD1 (5 bases). The CDR3 is 11 residues long. The germline gives CDR1 SQVTM, CDR2 ANQGSEA. The V end was cut by 3 bases, the J end by 8 bases, with 7 bases between. The CDR3 sequence: CSVERTGELFF. DNA of the CDR3: TGCAGCGTTGAGAGGACAGGGGAGCTGTTTTTT.

V gene TRBV28 combines with J gene TRBJ1-1; TRBD1 might be the D (6 bases). V lost 6 bases and J lost 0, with 17 bases in between. Germline CDR1 and CDR2: MDHEN and SYDVKM. The CDR3 has 16 residues. The CDR3 spells CASRNTQGGMNTEAFF. Here the CDR3 DNA reads TGTGCCAGCAGGAACACACAGGGAGGAATGAACACTGAAGCTTTCTTT.

This chain joins TRBV19 and TRBJ2-1, with TRBD2 matching 10 bases. Germline trimming cut 6 bases from V and 3 bases from J; bases unmatched to any gene: 2. Germline CDR1 reads LNHDA; CDR2 reads SQIVND (reference sequence). The CDR3 runs to 14 residues. This chain's CDR3 is CASSASGGYNEQFF. In DNA form, the CDR3 reads TGTGCCAGTAGCGCTAGCGGGGGCTACAATGAGCAGTTCTTC.

The chain has TRBV15 and TRBJ2-5; D unclear. Germline assignment: CDR1 LNHNV and CDR2 YYDKDF (reference sequence). Between the trimmed V and J ends, which lost 6 bases and 2 bases, there was a span of 13 bases. The CDR3 length is 14 residues. The CDR3 DNA reads TGTGCCACCAGTCACGCGAGGAGACAAGAGACCCAGTACTTC. Translating it yields CATSHARRQETQYF. Variable domain in full (rest from reference TRBV15 and TRBJ2-5): DAMVIQNPRYQVTQFGKPVTLSCSQTLNHNVMYWYQQKSSQAPKLLFHYYDKDFNNEADTPDNFQSRRPNTSFCFLDIRSPGLGDTAMYLCATSHARRQETQYFGPGTRLLVL.

The genes are TRBV7-8 and TRBJ1-3; a possible D gene is TRBD1 (6 bases). This CDR3 is built from 18 residues. Trimming cost V 4 bases and J 0 bases, with 19 bases left between them. Germline loops: CDR1 SGHVS, CDR2 FQNEAQ. The CDR3 here is CASSSLPSQGSSGNTIYF. CDR3 in DNA: TGTGCCAGCAGCTCTTTACCGAGTCAGGGGAGCTCTGGAAACACCATATATTTT.

The V and J genes are TRBV19 and TRBJ1-1, with 7 bases fitting TRBD1. Losses at the gene ends were 9 bases for V and 0 bases for J; bases not matched to a gene: 7. CDR3 size: 14 residues. Germline values: CDR1 LNHDA, CDR2 SQIVND (reference sequence). The DNA for the CDR3 is TGTGCCAGCGAATCGGGACAGTTGAACACTGAAGCTTTCTTT. The encoded protein is CASESGQLNTEAFF.

The V and J genes are TRBV5-4 and TRBJ1-6; TRBD1 agrees at 7 bases. Germline-derived CDR1 and CDR2 are SGHNT and YYREEE (reference sequence). After removal of 3 bases from V and 7 bases from J, the junction contained 4 bases not matched to a gene. The CDR3 runs to 14 residues. In DNA, the CDR3 is TGTGCCAGCAGCTGGACAGGCGTGAATTCACCCCTCCACTTT. Translated: CASSWTGVNSPLHF.

This clone was counted once. This rearrangement joins TRBV9 to TRBJ1-2; D uncertain. This CDR3 contains 13 residues. Trimming pared 4 bases from V and 0 bases from J, leaving 7 bases between. Germline V gene data show CDR1 as SGDLS and CDR2 as YYNGEE. CDR3 nucleotides: TGTGCCAGCAGCAAGAGGGCTAACTATGGCTACACCTTC. Encoded protein: CASSKRANYGYTF. The full variable domain, completed using reference TRBV9 and TRBJ1-2, is DSGVTQTPKHLITATGQRVTLRCSPRSGDLSVYWYQQSLDQGLQFLIQYYNGEERAKGNILERFSAQQFPDLHSELNLSSLELGDSALYFCASSKRANYGYTFGSGTRLTVV.

V and J are TRBV29-1 and TRBJ2-3; 7 nucleotides agree with TRBD2. CDR1 and CDR2 (germline): SQVTM, ANQGSEA. J lost 1 base, V lost 6 bases, and 16 bases had no gene match. The CDR3 spans 17 residues. Here the CDR3 reads CSVWGGDLLLGTDTQYF. The CDR3 DNA sequence: TGCAGCGTATGGGGGGGGGATCTCCTCTTGGGCACAGATACGCAGTATTTT.

The chain is built from TRBV19 and TRBJ1-4; D remains ambiguous. The CDR3 length is 15 residues. CDR1 LNHDA and CDR2 SQIVND come from the germline V gene (reference sequence). Trimming took off 4 bases at V and 1 base at J, with 10 bases between the two ends. The CDR3 here is CASSTSHRTNEKLFF. CDR3 coding DNA: TGTGCCAGTAGTACATCACATAGAACTAATGAAAAACTGTTTTTT.

The chain links TRBV10-3 to TRBJ2-3, with 11 bases identical to TRBD2. Per germline, CDR1 ENHRY and CDR2 SYGVKD. This CDR3 contains 16 residues. With V trimmed by 7 bases and J by 2 bases, 8 bases remained unmatched. As DNA, the CDR3 is TGTGCCATCACCGCACTAGCGGGGGACCTCACAGATACGCAGTATTTT. This gives the protein CAITALAGDLTDTQYF.

This sequence joins TRBV7-9 and TRBJ2-1; the D is unclear. The length of the CDR3 is 14 residues. The germline V and J ends were trimmed by 1 base and 8 bases, with 12 bases remaining between them. Germline CDR1 reads SEHNR; CDR2 reads FQNEAQ (reference sequence). The CDR3 here is CASSLGGSFDEQFF. The CDR3 bases are TGTGCCAGCAGCTTAGGTGGTAGTTTCGATGAGCAGTTCTTC.

This clone occurred once. The gene calls are TRBV4-2 and TRBJ1-2; D may be TRBD1 (5 bases). Germline CDR1 LGHNA, CDR2 YNFKEQ. This CDR3 spans 16 amino acids. Deletions cut 1 base from V and 5 bases from J, with 17 bases between. CDR3 protein: CASSQGFQGGLYGYTF. CDR3 bases: TGTGCCAGCAGCCAAGGGTTTCAGGGAGGGCTTTATGGCTACACCTTC.

The genes are TRBV11-2 and TRBJ1-1; D gene unclear. V lost 3 bases to trimming and J lost 10 bases, with 15 bases between them. This CDR3 region has 13 residues. The germline CDR1 and CDR2 sequences are SGHAT and FQNNGV. The CDR3 DNA sequence: TGTGCCAGCAGCTTCGGAAGGCCTCCTAGAGCTTTCTTT. It encodes CASSFGRPPRAFF.

V is TRBV20-1 and J is TRBJ1-2; D call uncertain. Trimming took off 3 bases at V and 4 bases at J, with 12 bases between the two ends. CDR1 DFQATT and CDR2 SNEGSKA come from the germline V gene (reference sequence). There are 13 residues in the CDR3. Here the CDR3 reads CSASVGRSYGYTF. The DNA of the CDR3 is TGCAGTGCTAGTGTTGGGAGGTCCTATGGCTACACCTTC.

The chain carries TRBV5-4 and TRBJ1-3, with 7 bases fitting TRBD1. The CDR3 is 15 residues long. CDR1 and CDR2 (germline): SGHNT, YYREEE (reference sequence). The trim removed 0 bases at V and 0 bases at J, leaving 0 bases unmatched. The chain's CDR3 is CASSLGTGSGNTIYF. The CDR3 DNA sequence: TGTGCCAGCAGCTTGGGGACAGGCTCTGGAAACACCATATATTTT.

In its sample, this clone was seen once. The chain employs TRBV3-1 (or the pseudogene TRBV3-2) and TRBJ1-4; possibly TRBD1 for D (6 bases). The CDR3 runs to 14 residues. Trimming removed 6 bases from V and 7 bases from J, with 15 bases in between. Germline V CDR1 and CDR2: LGHDT, YNNKEL (reference sequence). The CDR3 DNA reads TGTGCCAGCAGACACCCAGGGGATGGTGAAAAACTGTTTTTT. Translated: CASRHPGDGEKLFF.

The chain has TRBV7-2 and TRBJ2-2; D may be TRBD2 (7 bases). This CDR3 is built from 14 residues. The germline V and J ends were trimmed by 3 bases and 4 bases, with 9 bases remaining between them. Germline values: CDR1 SGHTA, CDR2 FQGNSA. The CDR3 region has the DNA TGTGCCAGCAGCTTCGCGGGGGCCACCGGGGAGCTGTTTTTT. It codes for CASSFAGATGELFF.

The sample holds one count of this clone. The rearrangement uses TRBV5-4 and TRBJ2-5; no clear D. The CDR3 length is 14 residues. Germline values: CDR1 SGHNT, CDR2 YYREEE (reference sequence). The germline V and J ends were trimmed by 1 base and 6 bases, with 13 bases remaining between them. CDR3: CASSLREDGKTQYF. CDR3 sequence (DNA): TGTGCCAGCAGCTTGCGCGAGGACGGAAAGACCCAGTACTTC.

The CDR3 DNA sequence: TGTGCCAGCAGCTCAGGACAGCCGAACACCGGGGAGCTGTTTTTT. It translates to CASSSGQPNTGELFF. The chain combines TRBV7-2 with TRBJ2-2; possibly TRBD1 for D (6 bases). Trimming removed 4 bases at V and 0 bases at J, with 9 bases between. The CDR3 is 15 amino acids. CDR1 and CDR2 from the germline V gene are SGHTA and FQGNSA.

The V gene is TRBV19, the J gene TRBJ2-5; D gene unclear. The CDR3 is made up of 16 amino acids. The V gene's germline CDR1 is LNHDA and CDR2 SQIVND (reference sequence). The V gene lost 3 bases and the J gene lost 0 bases, with 14 bases spanning the gap. CDR3 sequence reads: CASSIKWSSYQETQYF. The CDR3 DNA reads as TGTGCCAGTAGTATTAAATGGTCCTCGTACCAAGAGACCCAGTACTTC.

This clone was recorded once. The V call is TRBV19, the J call TRBJ2-3; no definite D call. The V end lost 5 bases, the J end lost 2 bases, and 11 bases lay between the germline ends. Germline V CDR1 and CDR2: LNHDA, SQIVND (reference sequence). The CDR3 length is 14 residues. This CDR3 reads CASSPTQVTDTQYF. CDR3 coding DNA: TGTGCCAGTAGTCCCACCCAGGTCACAGATACGCAGTATTTT.

The CDR3 loop reads CASSLARHTGESTLHF. The CDR3 coding sequence is TGTGCCAGCAGCTTAGCCCGTCATACAGGGGAAAGCACCCTCCACTTT. The gene calls are TRBV7-8 and TRBJ1-6; 7 bases are a match to TRBD1. The germline V gene encodes CDR1 SGHVS and CDR2 FQNEAQ. The CDR3 is 16 amino acids. V lost 0 bases to trimming and J lost 14 bases; unmatched junction nucleotides: 13.

This chain uses TRBV7-6 with TRBJ2-1; TRBD2 matches at 11 bases. This CDR3 spans 15 amino acids. The germline gives CDR1 SGHVS, CDR2 FNYEAQ. After removal of 6 bases from V and 4 bases from J, the junction contained 5 bases not matched to a gene. The CDR3 nucleotides read TGTGCCAGCAGTTCGACTAGCGGGGATTACAATGAGCAGTTCTTC. Protein sequence: CASSSTSGDYNEQFF.

This chain links TRBV3-1 (or the pseudogene TRBV3-2) with TRBJ2-7, with 10 nucleotides matching TRBD2. The CDR3 is 14 amino acids. Looked up from germline, CDR1 is LGHDT and CDR2 is YNNKEL (reference sequence). V trimming: 4 bases; J trimming: 2 bases; junction bases outside the gene matches: 2. The CDR3, as DNA: TGTGCCAGCAGCCCAGCGGGGGGGGCCTACGAGCAGTACTTC. Translating it yields CASSPAGGAYEQYF.

In this sample, this clone turned up once. This rearrangement joins TRBV25-1 to TRBJ2-1; D ambiguous. V was clipped by 5 bases and J by 7 bases, with 6 bases between them. Per germline, CDR1 MGHDK and CDR2 SYGVNS. This CDR3 region has 11 residues. The CDR3 loop reads CASSPANEQFF. In nucleotides, the CDR3 is TGTGCCAGCAGTCCAGCAAATGAGCAGTTCTTC.

In this sample, this clone turned up a few times. The chain joins TRBV18 to TRBJ2-4; 9 nucleotides align to TRBD2. The CDR3 consists of 13 residues. Trimming at V came to 6 bases and at J to 7 bases, leaving 4 bases not matched to a gene. CDR1 is KGHSH and CDR2 is LQKENI in the germline V gene. The CDR3 bases are TGTGCCAGCTCCCGCGGGGGGGCCAACATTCAGTACTTC. Protein sequence: CASSRGGANIQYF.

V usage is TRBV6-2 or TRBV6-3 and J usage is TRBJ2-3; D possibly matches TRBD1 or TRBD2 (7 bases each). The germline V and J ends were trimmed by 5 bases and 1 base, with 13 bases remaining between them. Germline V lookup: CDR1 MNHEY, CDR2 SVGEGT. CDR3 length: 15 amino acids. The CDR3 region is CASSPQGRGTDTQYF. The DNA of the CDR3 is TGTGCCAGCAGTCCACAGGGGAGGGGCACAGATACGCAGTATTTT.

This clone has a handful of counts. The chain is built from TRBV6-4 and TRBJ2-3, with TRBD1 matching 7 bases. J was trimmed by 2 bases and V by 0 bases; bases with no gene match: 5. Germline V CDR1 and CDR2: MRHNA, SNTAGT. The CDR3 has 16 residues. CDR3 sequence reads: CASSDSRGTVTDTQYF. Written as DNA, the CDR3 is TGTGCCAGCAGTGACTCGAGGGGGACAGTCACAGATACGCAGTATTTT.

The rearrangement links TRBV7-7 to TRBJ2-2; 7 bases fit TRBD1. V was clipped by 1 base and J by 0 bases; unmatched bases: 11. The CDR3 sequence is 19 residues long. Germline V gene lookup returns CDR1 SSHAT and CDR2 FNYEAQ (reference sequence). CDR3 sequence: CASSLGQHRGPANTGELFF. CDR3 coding DNA: TGTGCCAGCAGCTTAGGACAACACAGGGGTCCGGCGAACACCGGGGAGCTGTTTTTT.